This T cell receptor beta chain was recovered during a study of T cell responses to AZD1222 COVID-19 vaccine. General observations from the study: Researchers report vaccine-associated CD4 TCRs spanning spike, with dominance at 160-218 and 743-854.

The assay was immunoSEQ multiplex PCR, and TCRdb's table has in-frame clones only and misses some. The data contain just under 75,000 clones, over 60% of them singletons. CDR1 is SGHTA, CDR2 FQGTGA, per germline. Germline trimming cut 4 bases from V and 1 base from J; bases unmatched to any gene: 0. CDR3 length: 14 amino acids. As for this clone: Its specificity is not known.

This sequence originates from an adult who received the AZD1222 COVID-19 vaccine. The chain has TRBV7-3 and TRBJ2-2; 7 positions agree with TRBD1. Here the sequenced sample was peripheral blood, taken 28 days after the second AZD1222 dose. DNA of the CDR3: TGTGCCAGCAGCTACAGGGGGAACACCGGGGAGCTGTTTTTT. Translating gives CASSYRGNTGELFF. Full variable domain (outside the CDR3, taken from reference TRBV7-3 and TRBJ2-2): GAGVSQTPSNKVTEKGKYVELRCDPISGHTALYWYRQSLGQGPEFLIYFQGTGAADDSGLPNDRFFAVRPEGSVSTLKIQRTERGDSAVYLCASSYRGNTGELFFGEGSRLTVL.